What follows describes a single T cell receptor beta chain. This clonotype was counted many times. Its recognized antigen is unknown. Per-base qualities were not stored, and no clone one base away is much larger. The germline V gene provides CDR1 SGHTA and CDR2 FQGNSA. Including cysteine and phenylalanine, the CDR3 has 14 amino acids. Only CDR3 DNA is held: 42 bases, read in frame from base 1. Between the V and J ends, shortened by 2 bases and 0 bases respectively, the junction contains 2 bases. This sample is part of a study of blood T cells in healthy people across ages (dated by TCRdb to between 2014 and 2017). Turning to the overall study: In model experiments, template switching captured about one uniquely barcoded TCR beta cDNA molecule for every two T cells. The study measured age-related changes in TCR beta repertoire diversity using deep sequencing normalized with unique cDNA molecular identifiers. The donors were split into four age groups: young (average around 15 years), middle-aged (more than 35), aged (more than 60) and long-lived (roughly 80). Donors of different ages were randomly distributed across sequencing lanes to avoid experimental bias. For two donors (one aged 18 to 29 and one aged 80 or older), the study analyzed two additional independent replicas of 1 million unique cDNA reads from the same blood draw.

Overall results and qualifications from the work: The CMV infection status of donors was not known, potentially confounding age-related changes in expanded clonotypes. Because profiling used bulk unsorted PBMCs, naive and antigen-experienced compartments could not be compared conclusively. As age increased, observed TCR beta diversity per million T cells dropped in a roughly linear way, and a significant reduction was already evident by age 40. Compared with the aged group, the long-lived group had more naive CD4+ T cells, fewer expanded clones and increased TCR diversity, a pattern suggesting age selection. Observed TCR beta diversity correlated strongly with the percentage of naive T cells measured by flow cytometry. Estimates of total diversity from one million sequenced T cells were regarded as lower bounds and underestimates.

Donors were approximately 42 systemically healthy Caucasian individuals from Russia aged roughly 6 to 100 years. Approximately 9.3 milliliters of peripheral blood were drawn from each donor into EDTA-treated Vacutainer tubes. Ficoll-Paque density-gradient centrifugation was used to isolate PBMCs, with at least 6 million obtained per sample. Trizol reagent was used to extract total RNA from the PBMCs, yielding at least 5.5 micrograms per sample. The percentages of naive CD45RAhigh/CD27high T cells were determined by flow cytometry on a PBMC aliquot from every donor. Libraries were made using 5' RACE. The sequencer was an Illumina HiSeq 2500. A second PCR of about 7 to 12 cycles was performed with a sample-barcoded 5' primer and a J-beta primer mix. Each TCR beta cDNA molecule received a unique molecular identifier from a template-switch 5' adaptor carrying 12 random nucleotides. Each sample yielded at least 3 million CDR3-containing paired-end reads. All of the RNA was converted into first-strand cDNA using the Mint cDNA synthesis kit, with a TRBC-specific oligonucleotide serving as the primer. All cDNA was treated with uracil-DNA glycosylase and then went through a first 18-cycle PCR with the universal primers M1SS and BC2_uni_R. The authors processed their data as follows. For normalization, 1 million high-quality reads were randomly selected from each sample, with every read carrying a distinct molecular identifier. Reads with shared molecular identifiers were discarded instead of being binned into consensus sequences. MiTCR, set to a Q25 quality threshold and the strictest error-elimination algorithm, was used for CDR3 identification, clonotype clustering and error correction. Lower-bound total TCR beta diversity was estimated with a nonparametric unseen species model using Euler transformation. TCRdb cleaned the public reads at Q25 with fastp, built clones with MiXCR and kept in-frame beta chains. Rows with a matching CDR3 protein are joined into one entry that keeps the most common DNA and genes. These V and J calls originate from TCRdb's pipeline instead of the authors' own analysis. The sample has roughly 790,000 distinct CDR3 sequences on record, 40% to 45% of them singletons. Of the sample, around 20% is held by the ten largest clones.

Material for sequencing was blood. The sequence links TRBV7-2 to TRBJ2-6; a confident D gene designation cannot be given. The sequence was collected from a woman aged 60-75 years in good health. The nucleotide sequence is TGTGCCAGCAGCTTAAACTCTGGGGCCAACGTCCTGACTTTC. It translates to CASSLNSGANVLTF.